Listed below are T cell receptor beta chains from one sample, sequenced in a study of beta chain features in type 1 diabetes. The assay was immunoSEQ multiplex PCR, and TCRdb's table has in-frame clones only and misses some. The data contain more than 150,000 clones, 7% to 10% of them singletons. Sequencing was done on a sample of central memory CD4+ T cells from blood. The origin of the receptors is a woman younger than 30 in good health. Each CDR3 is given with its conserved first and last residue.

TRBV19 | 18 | CASSIVTGATSGANVLTF
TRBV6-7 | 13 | CASSAYGTPKAFF
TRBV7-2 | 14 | CASSVHGLNTEAFF
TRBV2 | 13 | CASSDPGGIEAFF
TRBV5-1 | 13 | CASSSGITDTQYF
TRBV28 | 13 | CASRTGSTDTQYF
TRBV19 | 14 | CASSRRVRNTEAFF
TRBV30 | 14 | CAWSGDSRNEKLFF
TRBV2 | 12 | CASSLTGEGYTF
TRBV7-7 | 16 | CASSLGTSGGGDTQYF
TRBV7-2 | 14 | CASSLGTGSYEQYF
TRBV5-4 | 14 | CASTPPGAHNEQFF
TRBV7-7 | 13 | CASSLVLADTQYF
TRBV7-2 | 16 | CASSNRRGARTDTQYF
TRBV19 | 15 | CASGPGTGGYNEQFF
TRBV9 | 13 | CASSVVTGNEQFF
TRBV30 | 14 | CACSTVNSNQPQHF
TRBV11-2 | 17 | CASSLNPGDRGRGELFF
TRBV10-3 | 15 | CAISGERVGNQPQHF
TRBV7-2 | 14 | CASSPGLQNNEQFF
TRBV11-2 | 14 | CASSLARWNTEAFF
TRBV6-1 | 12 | CASSRGRDGYTF
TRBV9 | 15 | CASSVTSGGADTQYF
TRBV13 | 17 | CASTLTIGVFSNQPQHF
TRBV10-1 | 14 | CASSPGLAGVEQFF
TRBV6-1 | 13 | CASTSPNTGELFF
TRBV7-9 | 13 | CASSIGSSETQYF
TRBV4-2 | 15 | CASSQRADVQDTQYF
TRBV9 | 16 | CASSVGLAHGGETQYF
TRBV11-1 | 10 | CASGQGAQYF
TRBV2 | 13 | CASTRDRENEQFF
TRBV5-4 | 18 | CASSPYRGASGLDNEQFF
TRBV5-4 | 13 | CASSLPGQGGYTF
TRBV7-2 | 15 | CASSLLGAMNTEAFF
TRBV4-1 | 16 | CASSQDYRATNEKLFF
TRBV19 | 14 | CATQPGQGTYEQYF
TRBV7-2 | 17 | CASSPRSGGTPPYGYTF
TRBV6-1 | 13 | CASSQDRGYGYTF
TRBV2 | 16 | CASRMTGFVDTGELFF
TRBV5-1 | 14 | CASSPGGSTDTQYF
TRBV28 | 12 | CASGGGSREQYF
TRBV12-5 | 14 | CASVFGTGAYEQYF
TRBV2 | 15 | CASRIGQTSTDTQYF
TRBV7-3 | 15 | CASSSGTVNTGELFF
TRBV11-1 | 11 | CASSRGYEQYF
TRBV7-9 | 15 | CASSLPRAASYGYTF
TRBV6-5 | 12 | CASSRGGNEQFF
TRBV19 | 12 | CATSRQRGEAFF
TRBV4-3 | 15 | CASSQSGQGYEKLFF
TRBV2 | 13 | CASKVVAEQPQHF
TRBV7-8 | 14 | CASSSLTGTGELFF
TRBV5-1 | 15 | CASSLGLADSYEQYF
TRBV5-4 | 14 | CASSPRGGNTEAFF